These 2 T cell receptor beta chains originate from one sample sequenced in a study of blood T cell repertoires in COVID-19. TCRdb keeps only in-frame clones here, not all; method: immunoSEQ multiplex PCR. The sample shows roughly 79,000 clones, around 80% of them seen only once. The sequencing input was peripheral blood. The receptor source for this set is a man aged 55 to 70 with active or convalescent COVID-19.

V is TRBV2 and J is TRBJ1-6; D not certain. The V gene lost 6 bases and the J gene lost 7 bases, with 10 bases spanning the gap. CDR3 length equals 13 residues. CDR1 is SNHLY and CDR2 is FYNNEI in the germline V gene. The CDR3 DNA sequence: TGTGCCAGCAGCCCTTATATGAATTCACCCCTCCACTTT. Translated, it gives CASSPYMNSPLHF.

The chain links TRBV7-9 to TRBJ1-4; possibly TRBD1 for D (5 bases). Germline V gene data show CDR1 as SEHNR and CDR2 as FQNEAQ (reference sequence). The CDR3 runs 14 residues. The V and J ends lost 7 bases and 7 bases respectively, with 16 bases between them. This CDR3 reads CASTPGRGGEKLFF. In DNA, the CDR3 is TGTGCCAGCACCCCCGGGAGGGGAGGTGAAAAACTGTTTTTT.